This is a list of T cell receptor beta chains from one sample in a study of blood T cell repertoires in COVID-19. Assay used: immunoSEQ multiplex PCR; TCRdb lists only in-frame clones, some missing. This table holds about 300,000 clones, around 85% found once. Sequencing input: peripheral blood. These receptors originate from a human donor with COVID-19, enrolled during active disease. The donor label of this sample is uncertain. CDR3s include the opening cysteine and the closing phenylalanine or tryptophan. Fields, in order: D gene, V gene, clone size, J gene, CDR3 protein, CDR3 DNA. A D gene is named only where the DNA matches it firmly. Not all rows give a size; the values are once, few, many and, for expanded clones, a class.

>TRBD1|TRBV12-5|NA|TRBJ1-1
CASGLLGQGVGTEAFF
TGTGCTAGTGGTTTGTTGGGTCAGGGGGTTGGGACTGAAGCTTTCTTT
>TRBD1|TRBV6-5|NA|TRBJ1-1
CASSYGGQMNTEAFF
TGTGCCAGCAGTTACGGGGGACAGATGAACACTGAAGCTTTCTTT
>TRBD1|TRBV30|NA|TRBJ1-2
CASPGTVNYGYTF
TGTGCCTCCCCGGGGACAGTAAACTATGGCTACACCTTC
>TRBD2|TRBV11-3|NA|TRBJ2-1
CASSPGGTDNEQFF
TGTGCCAGCAGCCCCGGGGGGACCGACAATGAGCAGTTCTTC
>TRBD2|TRBV28|NA|TRBJ2-5
CASSRLTSGRAGGETQYF
TGTGCCAGCAGTCGACTGACTAGCGGGAGGGCGGGGGGAGAGACCCAGTACTTC
>TRBD1|TRBV7-8|NA|TRBJ2-3
CASSLSRTGRRTDTQYF
TGTGCCAGCAGCTTAAGTCGGACAGGTCGTCGCACAGATACGCAGTATTTT
>NA|TRBV18|NA|TRBJ2-7
CASSSNDRLSSYEQYF
TGTGCCAGCTCATCAAACGACAGGCTAAGCTCCTACGAGCAGTACTTC
>TRBD2|TRBV30|NA|TRBJ2-1
CAWSVWAGAYNEQFF
TGTGCCTGGAGTGTATGGGCGGGAGCCTACAATGAGCAGTTCTTC
>NA|TRBV7-9|NA|TRBJ2-1
CASSFETLGGNEQFF
TGTGCCAGCAGCTTCGAGACCCTCGGGGGAAATGAGCAGTTCTTC
>TRBD1|TRBV7-2|NA|TRBJ1-5
CASSSNRGNQPQHF
TGTGCCAGCAGCTCCAACAGGGGGAATCAGCCCCAGCATTTT
>NA|TRBV6-2/TRBV6-3|NA|TRBJ1-2
CASSYPTGSYGYTF
TGTGCCAGCAGCTATCCGACGGGGAGCTATGGCTACACCTTC
>TRBD1|TRBV28|NA|TRBJ1-2
CASSSDRGVVDYGYTF
TGTGCCAGCAGCTCGGACAGGGGAGTAGTGGACTATGGCTACACCTTC
>NA|TRBV6-5|NA|TRBJ1-5
CASRRRGDQPQHF
TGTGCCAGCAGGAGGCGGGGAGATCAGCCCCAGCATTTT
>TRBD2|TRBV7-9|many|TRBJ2-2
CASSPLVGLAGDTGELFF
TGTGCCAGCAGCCCCCTAGTAGGACTAGCGGGAGACACCGGGGAGCTGTTTTTT
>NA|TRBV12-3/TRBV12-4|NA|TRBJ1-2
CASASPVPYGYTF
TGTGCCAGCGCATCGCCAGTCCCGTATGGCTACACCTTC
>NA|TRBV11-2|once|TRBJ2-7
CASSSLGGRFYEQYF
TGTGCCAGCAGTTCCCTCGGGGGGCGCTTCTACGAGCAGTACTTC
>TRBD1|TRBV2|few|TRBJ1-1
CASSLGGISAFF
TGTGCCAGCAGTCTAGGGGGCATCTCTGCTTTCTTT
>NA|TRBV2|NA|TRBJ1-4
CASSVLGAVHEKLFF
TGTGCCAGCAGTGTCTTGGGGGCTGTGCATGAAAAACTGTTTTTT
>TRBD2|TRBV6-1|NA|TRBJ2-7
CASSSIGRAYEQYF
TGTGCCAGCAGTTCAATCGGGAGGGCGTACGAGCAGTACTTC
>NA|TRBV5-1|once|TRBJ1-5
CASSSLPPWEDQPQHF
TGCGCCAGCAGCTCCTTACCACCTTGGGAGGACCAGCCCCAGCATTTT
>NA|TRBV3-1/TRBV3-2|NA|TRBJ1-5
CASSQDIESQPQHF
TGTGCCAGCAGCCAAGATATTGAGTCGCAGCCCCAGCATTTT
>NA|TRBV28|NA|TRBJ1-5
CASSSPSGSNQPQHF
TGTGCCAGCAGTTCACCTTCGGGGAGCAATCAGCCCCAGCATTTT
>TRBD1|TRBV19|once|TRBJ1-4
CAREQGSEAVNEKLFF
TGTGCCAGGGAACAGGGGTCCGAAGCCGTTAATGAAAAACTGTTTTTT
>NA|TRBV30|NA|TRBJ1-6
CAWSVRRQTLLSSPLHF
TGTGCCTGGAGTGTACGCAGGCAGACCTTGTTGAGTTCACCCCTCCACTTT
>TRBD2|TRBV14|once|TRBJ2-2
CASSQIAGYTGELFF
TGTGCCAGCAGTCAAATAGCGGGTTACACCGGGGAGCTGTTTTTT
>TRBD1|TRBV24-1|NA|TRBJ2-1
CATSDTSGTGNNEQFF
TGTGCCACCAGTGATACTTCCGGGACAGGTAACAATGAGCAGTTCTTC
>TRBD2|TRBV18|NA|TRBJ2-2
CASSPVASGANTGELFF
TGTGCCAGCTCACCCGTCGCTAGCGGGGCAAACACCGGGGAGCTGTTTTTT
>TRBD1|TRBV5-4|NA|TRBJ1-2
CASSTPGQGKGYTF
TGTGCCAGCAGCACCCCGGGACAGGGTAAAGGCTACACCTTC
>NA|TRBV3-1/TRBV3-2|NA|TRBJ2-2
CASSRRDFATGELFF
TGTGCCAGCAGCCGACGGGACTTCGCCACCGGGGAGCTGTTTTTT
>NA|TRBV5-5|NA|TRBJ2-2
CASSLRPLDTGELFF
TGTGCCAGCAGCCTGAGGCCCCTCGATACCGGGGAGCTGTTTTTT
>TRBD1|TRBV27|NA|TRBJ1-6
CASAGQRSSPLHF
TGTGCCAGCGCGGGACAGAGGAGTTCACCCCTCCACTTT
>NA|TRBV5-6|NA|TRBJ1-5
CASNPQGQDQPQHF
TGTGCCAGCAATCCACAGGGCCAGGATCAGCCCCAGCATTTT
>TRBD2|TRBV27|NA|TRBJ2-1
CASSLASSGRARDEQFF
TGTGCCAGCAGTTTAGCTTCTAGCGGGAGGGCCCGGGATGAGCAGTTCTTC
>TRBD2|TRBV15|NA|TRBJ2-1
CATSRDVGGRRVRNEQFF
TGTGCCACCAGCAGAGATGTCGGCGGGAGGAGGGTCCGCAATGAGCAGTTCTTC
>NA|TRBV12-3/TRBV12-4|once|TRBJ1-2
CASGHSRYGYTF
TGTGCCAGCGGCCACAGTCGGTATGGCTACACCTTC
>TRBD1|TRBV2|few|TRBJ1-2
CASSDGQGFYGYTF
TGTGCCAGCAGTGACGGACAGGGATTCTATGGCTACACCTTC
>TRBD1|TRBV5-1|NA|TRBJ1-1
CASSSGQGGTEAFF
TGCGCCAGCAGCAGCGGACAGGGGGGGACTGAAGCTTTCTTT
>TRBD2|TRBV28|NA|TRBJ2-1
CASSLGGSPYNEQFF
TGTGCCAGCAGTTTAGGCGGGAGCCCCTACAATGAGCAGTTCTTC
>NA|TRBV10-3|NA|TRBJ1-4
CAISDHGRGFGGREKLFF
TGTGCCATCAGTGACCACGGACGTGGGTTTGGAGGACGGGAAAAACTGTTTTTT
>NA|TRBV19|few|TRBJ2-5
CASSGLWGETQYF
TGTGCCAGCTCAGGGTTGTGGGGAGAGACCCAGTACTTC
>TRBD2|TRBV3-1/TRBV3-2|NA|TRBJ2-1
CASSLSGTRGNEQFF
TGTGCCAGCAGTCTCTCCGGGACTAGAGGAAATGAGCAGTTCTTC